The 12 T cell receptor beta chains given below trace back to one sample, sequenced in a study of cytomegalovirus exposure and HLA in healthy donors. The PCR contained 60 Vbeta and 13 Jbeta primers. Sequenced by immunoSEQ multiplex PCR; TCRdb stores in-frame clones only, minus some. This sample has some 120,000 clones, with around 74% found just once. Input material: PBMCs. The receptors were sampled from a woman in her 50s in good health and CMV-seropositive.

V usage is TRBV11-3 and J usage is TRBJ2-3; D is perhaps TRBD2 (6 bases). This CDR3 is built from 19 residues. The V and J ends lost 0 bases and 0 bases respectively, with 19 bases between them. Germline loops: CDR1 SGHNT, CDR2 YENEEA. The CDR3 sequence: CASSLEAWGRMRSTDTQYF. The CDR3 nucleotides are TGTGCCAGCAGCTTAGAAGCGTGGGGGAGGATGAGGAGCACAGATACGCAGTATTTT.

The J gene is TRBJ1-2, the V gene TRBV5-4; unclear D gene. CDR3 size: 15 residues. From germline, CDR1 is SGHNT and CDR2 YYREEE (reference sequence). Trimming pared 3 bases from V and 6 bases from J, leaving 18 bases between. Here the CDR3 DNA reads TGTGCCAGCAGCTCCAACACTAGACCGAGGGATGGCTACACCTTC. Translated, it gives CASSSNTRPRDGYTF. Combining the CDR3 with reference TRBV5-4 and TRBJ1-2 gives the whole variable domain ETGVTQSPTHLIKTRGQQVTLRCSSQSGHNTVSWYQQALGQGPQFIFQYYREEENGRGNFPPRFSGLQFPNYSSELNVNALELDDSALYLCASSSNTRPRDGYTFGSGTRLTVV.

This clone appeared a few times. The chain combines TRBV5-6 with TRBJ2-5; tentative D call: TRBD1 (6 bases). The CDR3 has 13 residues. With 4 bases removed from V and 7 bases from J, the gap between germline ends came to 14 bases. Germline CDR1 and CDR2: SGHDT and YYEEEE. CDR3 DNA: TGTGCCAGCAGCGGGACAAACTCGGGGACCCAGTACTTC. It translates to CASSGTNSGTQYF.

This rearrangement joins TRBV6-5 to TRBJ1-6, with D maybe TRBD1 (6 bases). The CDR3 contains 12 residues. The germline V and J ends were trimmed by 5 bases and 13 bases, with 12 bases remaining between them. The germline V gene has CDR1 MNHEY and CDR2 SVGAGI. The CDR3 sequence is CASSLQGSPLHF. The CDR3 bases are TGTGCCAGCAGTCTACAGGGATCGCCCCTCCACTTT.

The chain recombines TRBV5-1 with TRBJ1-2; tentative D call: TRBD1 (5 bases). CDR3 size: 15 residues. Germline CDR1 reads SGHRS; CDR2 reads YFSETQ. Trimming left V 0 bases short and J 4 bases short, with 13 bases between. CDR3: CASSLGGGLSYGYTF. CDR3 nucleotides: TGCGCCAGCAGCTTGGGCGGGGGATTATCCTATGGCTACACCTTC.

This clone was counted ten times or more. The CDR3 DNA is TGTGCCAGCAGTGAAGGGCCTAATTCACCCCTCCACTTT. Residues: CASSEGPNSPLHF. The chain has TRBV6-1 and TRBJ1-6; D call uncertain. This CDR3 has 13 amino acids. Between the trimmed V and J ends, which lost 1 base and 6 bases, there was a span of 4 bases. Germline-derived CDR1 and CDR2 are MNHNS and SASEGT.

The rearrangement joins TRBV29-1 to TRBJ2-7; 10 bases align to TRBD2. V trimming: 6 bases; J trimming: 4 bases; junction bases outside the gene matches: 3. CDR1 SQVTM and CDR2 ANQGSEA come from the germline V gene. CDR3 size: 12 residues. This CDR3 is CSVAGGPYEQYF. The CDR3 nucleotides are TGCAGCGTAGCGGGGGGGCCATACGAGCAGTACTTC.

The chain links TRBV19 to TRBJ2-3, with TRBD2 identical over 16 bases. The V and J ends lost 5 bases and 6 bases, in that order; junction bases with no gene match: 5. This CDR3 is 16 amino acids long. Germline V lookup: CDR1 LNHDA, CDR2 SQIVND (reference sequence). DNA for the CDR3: TGTGCCAGTAGTGGGGGGACTAGCGGGGGGGCGGATACGCAGTATTTT. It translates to CASSGGTSGGADTQYF.

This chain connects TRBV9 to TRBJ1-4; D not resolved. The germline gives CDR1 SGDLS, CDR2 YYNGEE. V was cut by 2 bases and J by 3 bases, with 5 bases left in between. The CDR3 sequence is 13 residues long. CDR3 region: CASSVSANEKLFF. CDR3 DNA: TGTGCCAGCAGCGTCTCAGCTAATGAAAAACTGTTTTTT.

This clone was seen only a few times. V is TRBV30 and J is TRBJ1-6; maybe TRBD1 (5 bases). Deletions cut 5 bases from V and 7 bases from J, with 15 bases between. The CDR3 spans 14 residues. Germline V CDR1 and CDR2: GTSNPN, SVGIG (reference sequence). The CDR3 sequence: CAWGLGQVNSPLHF. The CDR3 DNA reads TGTGCCTGGGGGTTGGGGCAGGTAAATTCACCCCTCCACTTT.

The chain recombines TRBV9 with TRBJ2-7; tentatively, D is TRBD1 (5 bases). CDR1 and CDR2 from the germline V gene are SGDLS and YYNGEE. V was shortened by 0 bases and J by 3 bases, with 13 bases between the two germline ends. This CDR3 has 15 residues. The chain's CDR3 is CASSVGWGPGYEQYF. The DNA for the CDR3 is TGTGCCAGCAGCGTAGGTTGGGGCCCCGGCTACGAGCAGTACTTC.

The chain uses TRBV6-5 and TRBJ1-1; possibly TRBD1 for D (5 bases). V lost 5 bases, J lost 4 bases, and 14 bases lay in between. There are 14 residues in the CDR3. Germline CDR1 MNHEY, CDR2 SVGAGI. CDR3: CASSEGAISTEAFF. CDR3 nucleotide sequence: TGTGCCAGCAGTGAAGGGGCGATCTCCACTGAAGCTTTCTTT.